The entry below gives a single T cell receptor beta chain sequence along with its context. Authors' processing steps: From reference gene primer amplification, estimates of nucleated cell counts were derived. The method was immunoSEQ multiplex PCR; TCRdb's version includes in-frame clones alone and lacks a portion of them. V, J and clone size were drawn from that table, and D and trimming were deduced from the DNA. The sample records fewer than 50,000 clones, about 85% being singletons. The sample is drawn from a study of blood T cell repertoires in COVID-19. Study-level information: COVID-19 samples collected from the United States, Italy and Spain covered acute and convalescent phases. In each case, the material was cDNA or gDNA derived from T cells, B-cell-depleted T cells, or PBMCs.

Germline CDR1 reads SGHRS; CDR2 reads YFSETQ. V was pared by 2 bases and J by 2 bases, with 4 bases of the junction left unmatched. The CDR3 runs 16 residues. Sequencing was performed on peripheral blood. The TCR comes from a woman older than 75 with acute or convalescent COVID-19. The gene calls are TRBV5-1 and TRBJ2-4; TRBD2 matches at 10 bases. The CDR3 region is CASSFIAGGTKNIQYF. The DNA of the CDR3 is TGCGCCAGCAGCTTTATAGCGGGAGGAACCAAAAACATTCAGTACTTC.